The 15 T cell receptor beta chains below all came from one sample that was sequenced in a study of Graves' ophthalmopathy and Graves' hyperthyroidism. Amplification of TCR beta CDR3 regions used RNA transcripts. The workflow started with a first-round RT-PCR run with HTBI primers and then moved on to a second-round multiplex PCR. A single record per CDR3 protein comes from TCRdb applying MiXCR to the multiplex PCR reads. The sample has hundreds of thousands of distinct CDR3 sequences, about a fifth seen once; the top ten hold more than 5.5%. The sample comprised peripheral blood. All receptors derive from a woman aged 18-29 years with stable Graves' hyperthyroidism. Some clones in this sample may be carry-over from other donors' samples.

Only a few counts were recorded for this clonotype. The chain uses TRBV7-3 and TRBJ2-3; 7 bases agree with TRBD2. The V gene's germline CDR1 is SGHTA and CDR2 FQGTGA. This CDR3 contains 17 residues. Trimming at V came to 5 bases and at J to 6 bases, leaving 17 bases not matched to a gene. CDR3 sequence (DNA): TGTGCCAGCAGCCCCTTGGGGGGGGGGGTCGCAATGGATACGCAGTATTTT. It codes for CASSPLGGGVAMDTQYF.

This clonotype was counted at least ten times. The rearrangement joins TRBV20-1 to TRBJ2-5, with D perhaps TRBD2 (6 bases). The V and J ends lost 6 bases and 5 bases respectively, with 16 bases between them. This CDR3 is 13 amino acids long. Per the germline V gene, CDR1 is DFQATT and CDR2 is SNEGSKA (reference sequence). The CDR3 loop is CSAPARDLETQYF. The CDR3 DNA follows: TGCAGTGCCCCGGCGCGGGATCTTGAGACCCAGTACTTC.

This clonotype was seen ten or more times. The chain links TRBV28 to TRBJ1-1; no reliable D call. The CDR3 contains 16 residues. Germline CDR1 and CDR2: MDHEN and SYDVKM. V lost 6 bases and J lost 6, with 23 bases in between. In DNA, the CDR3 is TGTGCCAGCAGCGTCCCCGGTCCTCCGGAGACGGCTGAAGCTTTCTTT. Its translation: CASSVPGPPETAEAFF. The whole variable domain, remainder taken from reference TRBV28 and TRBJ1-1, is DVKVTQSSRYLVKRTGEKVFLECVQDMDHENMFWYRQDPGLGLRLIYFSYDVKMKEKGDIPEGYSVSREKKERFSLILESASTNQTSMYLCASSVPGPPETAEAFFGQGTRLTVV.

This clonotype was detected ten times or more. The gene calls are TRBV7-9 and TRBJ2-7; D gene unclear. The CDR3 runs to 14 residues. Trimming took 1 base from V and 2 from J, leaving 9 bases between them. Germline V lookup: CDR1 SEHNR, CDR2 FQNEAQ (reference sequence). CDR3 in DNA: TGTGCCAGCAGCTTAGTGCAGGCGCCCTACGAGCAGTACTTC. As protein: CASSLVQAPYEQYF.

V is TRBV12-3 or TRBV12-4 and J is TRBJ2-5; TRBD2 matches at 7 bases. With V trimmed by 6 bases and J by 5 bases, 21 bases remained unmatched. The CDR3 sequence is 18 residues long. The CDR3 region has the DNA TGTGCCAGCAGAGCGGGGAGTGGGACGCTAGCGAGAAGGGAGACCCAGTACTTC. Protein sequence: CASRAGSGTLARRETQYF.

This clonotype was picked up a small number of times. The chain combines TRBV7-2 with TRBJ2-5; D is possibly TRBD1 or TRBD2 (5 bases each). V lost 1 base and J 8 bases, leaving 11 bases between the germline ends. Germline V gene lookup returns CDR1 SGHTA and CDR2 FQGNSA. This CDR3 comprises 13 residues. For the CDR3, the DNA is TGTGCCAGCAGCTTAGACATAAGGGACACCCAGTACTTC. It yields the protein CASSLDIRDTQYF.

The chain is built from TRBV19 and TRBJ1-1; maybe TRBD1 (6 bases). The germline V gene has CDR1 LNHDA and CDR2 SQIVND (reference sequence). The CDR3 sequence is 14 residues long. Trimming pared 5 bases from V and 2 bases from J, leaving 12 bases between. This chain's CDR3 is CASSVDRENTEAFF. In DNA, the CDR3 is TGTGCCAGTAGTGTGGACAGAGAAAACACTGAAGCTTTCTTT.

This clonotype occurred many times. The CDR3 sequence is CASTLTVNTEAFF. CDR3 DNA sequence: TGTGCCAGCACCTTGACAGTGAACACTGAAGCTTTCTTT. The chain is built from TRBV11-2 and TRBJ1-1; D might be TRBD1 (5 bases). The V end was cut by 7 bases, the J end by 0 bases, with 9 bases between. The CDR3 sequence is 13 residues long. Germline V gives CDR1 SGHAT, CDR2 FQNNGV.

This clonotype occurred a few times. This chain connects TRBV19 to TRBJ2-7, with TRBD2 as a possible D gene (5 bases). The CDR3 has 19 residues. Germline CDR1 LNHDA, CDR2 SQIVND (reference sequence). V was trimmed by 4 bases and J by 3 bases, leaving 28 bases between them. The CDR3 nucleotides read TGTGCCAGTAGTAATAAAAGAGGGCTTAACTTCGGGCAACTCTACGAGCAGTACTTC. This encodes CASSNKRGLNFGQLYEQYF.

This clonotype was detected ten times or more. The chain recombines TRBV6-4 with TRBJ1-5; no reliable D call. This CDR3 is built from 13 residues. CDR1 and CDR2 from the germline V gene are MRHNA and SNTAGT. Between the trimmed V and J ends, which lost 4 bases and 1 base, there was a span of 5 bases. Written as DNA, the CDR3 is TGTGCCAGCAGTGCGGAGAGCAATCAGCCCCAGCATTTT. Translating gives CASSAESNQPQHF.

This clonotype was counted ten times or more. The chain carries TRBV12-3 or TRBV12-4 and TRBJ1-1; a weak D match, TRBD1 (6 bases). CDR3 length equals 14 residues. Trimming shortened V by 5 bases and J by 3 bases, and 13 bases separated the two germline ends. In DNA, the CDR3 is TGTGCCAGCAGTCCGACAGGCGACTACACTGAAGCTTTCTTT. Its translation is CASSPTGDYTEAFF.

At least ten counts were recorded for this clonotype. The chain recombines TRBV6-1 with TRBJ2-5; tentatively, D is TRBD2 (5 bases). Trimming left V 4 bases short and J 4 bases short, with 16 bases between. Per germline, CDR1 MNHNS and CDR2 SASEGT. CDR3 length: 15 residues. CDR3 sequence (DNA): TGTGCCAGCAGTGCCACCGGGAACTCCGGAGAGACCCAGTACTTC. It is translated as CASSATGNSGETQYF.

At least ten counts were recorded for this clonotype. The rearrangement links TRBV12-3 or TRBV12-4 to TRBJ2-5, with D possibly matching TRBD1 (7 bases). V gave up 6 bases and J gave up 1 base, with 12 bases separating them. The length of the CDR3 is 14 residues. The CDR3 is CASSPGGFQETQYF. CDR3 sequence (DNA): TGTGCCAGCAGCCCAGGGGGGTTCCAAGAGACCCAGTACTTC.

This sequence joins TRBV27 and TRBJ2-5, with 11 bases matching TRBD2. Germline V CDR1 and CDR2: MNHEY, SMNVEV (reference sequence). This CDR3 is built from 13 residues. V shed 6 bases, J shed 4 bases, and the junction held 1 base outside the gene matches. The CDR3 loop is CASRLAGVETQYF. CDR3 DNA: TGTGCCAGCAGACTAGCGGGGGTAGAGACCCAGTACTTC.

The V gene is TRBV18, the J gene TRBJ1-1; unclear D gene. Deletions cut 1 base from V and 3 bases from J, with 9 bases between. Germline loops: CDR1 KGHSH, CDR2 LQKENI. The CDR3 runs 14 residues. The CDR3 nucleotides read TGTGCCAGCTCACCACTGGGAACGCACACTGAAGCTTTCTTT. It translates to CASSPLGTHTEAFF. The entire variable domain, with the rest obtained from reference TRBV18 and TRBJ1-1, is as follows: NAGVMQNPRHLVRRRGQEARLRCSPMKGHSHVYWYRQLPEEGLKFMVYLQKENIIDESGMPKERFSAEFPKEGPSILRIQQVVRGDSAAYFCASSPLGTHTEAFFGQGTRLTVV.